This TCR beta chain was sequenced for a study of cytomegalovirus exposure and HLA in healthy donors. Broader study findings: Published work reported that the classifier diagnosed cytomegalovirus status with high specificity and sensitivity. Altogether, around 160 TCR beta chains were recorded as cytomegalovirus-associated. Analyses of presence and absence presupposed an approximately uniform sequencing depth across donors. Most likely, a cluster of highly shared sequence variants arose as a sequencing artifact.

The germline CDR1 and CDR2 sequences are WNHNN and SYGVQD (reference sequence). V was pared by 5 bases and J by 0 bases, with 3 bases of the junction left unmatched. This CDR3 contains 16 residues. Turning to this clone: The antigen remains unidentified.

With 60 Vbeta and 13 Jbeta primers, the PCR was carried out. Some clones are missing from TCRdb's copy, which holds only in-frame ones; the method was immunoSEQ multiplex PCR. The repertoire holds 150,000 to 200,000 clones, with around 79% as singletons. The chain recombines TRBV10-1 with TRBJ2-3, with 12 bases that match TRBD2. Sequences were obtained from PBMCs. The clonotype comes from a man in his forties in good health and CMV-seropositive. CDR3 residues: CASSSGTSGSTDTQYF. The CDR3 DNA sequence: TGCGCCAGCAGTTCCGGGACTAGCGGGAGCACAGATACGCAGTATTTT.